This TCR beta chain was found in a study of Ad26.COV2.S vaccination and SARS-CoV-2 variants. The treatment here: around 19 received Ad26.COV2.S at low or high dose, single or two shots; a few received placebo; per-sample allocation not given. All samples were drawn on day 63, counting from the first vaccine or placebo injection. The method was immunoSEQ multiplex PCR; TCRdb's version includes in-frame clones alone and lacks a portion of them. The profile shows around 300,000 clones, around 89% of them singletons. This specimen was peripheral blood, taken in a trial of Ad26.COV2.S vaccine versus placebo. This TCR came from a person between 18 and 65 years old who received the Ad26.COV2.S COVID-19 vaccine or a placebo.

CDR3 DNA: TGTGCCAGCGGAGGCCTATATGAAGCTTTCTTT. Translating it yields CASGGLYEAFF. The chain uses TRBV6-5 and TRBJ1-1; D call uncertain. The length of the CDR3 is 11 residues. V lost 8 bases and J 7 bases, leaving 11 bases between the germline ends. Germline V gene lookup returns CDR1 MNHEY and CDR2 SVGAGI.